This entry lists 9 T cell receptor beta chains sequenced from one sample in a study of blood T cell repertoires in COVID-19. Using immunoSEQ multiplex PCR, the repertoire was profiled, and TCRdb retains in-frame clones only, with some absent. The sample consists of a few hundred thousand clones, 85% to 90% of them appearing once. What was sequenced was PBMCs or T cells enriched from blood (not recorded which). These TCRs come from a middle-aged woman who had recovered from COVID-19.

V and J are TRBV6-2 or TRBV6-3 and TRBJ2-2, with 8 positions matching TRBD1. The CDR3 length is 16 residues. Losses at the gene ends were 0 bases for V and 5 bases for J; bases not matched to a gene: 5. The germline gives CDR1 MNHEY, CDR2 SVGEGT. CDR3 residues: CASSYSGQVGTGELFF. In nucleotides, the CDR3 is TGTGCCAGCAGTTACTCGGGACAGGTTGGAACCGGGGAGCTGTTTTTT.

The chain joins TRBV29-1 to TRBJ2-3, with a tentative D call TRBD1 (5 bases). V lost 7 bases to trimming and J lost 3 bases, with 17 bases between them. Germline lookup yields CDR1 SQVTM and CDR2 ANQGSEA. The CDR3 length is 14 residues. The CDR3 spells CSAPGPGWTDTQYF. The CDR3 bases are TGCAGCGCCCCAGGGCCAGGGTGGACAGATACGCAGTATTTT.

The V and J genes are TRBV15 and TRBJ2-1; perhaps TRBD2 as D (5 bases). CDR1 is LNHNV and CDR2 is YYDKDF in the germline V gene (reference sequence). This CDR3 comprises 13 residues. Trimming took off 0 bases at V and 13 bases at J, with 13 bases between the two ends. The CDR3 DNA is TGTGCCACCAGCAGAGATCTAGAGCGGATACAGTTCTTC. It codes for CATSRDLERIQFF.

The rearrangement joins TRBV5-5 to TRBJ1-1, with no clear D. Germline CDR1 SGHKS, CDR2 YYEKEE (reference sequence). V lost 3 bases, J lost 1 base, and 13 bases lay in between. The CDR3 contains 15 residues. CDR3 DNA sequence: TGTGCCAGCAGCTGGGCAGAGACATCGAACACTGAAGCTTTCTTT. Translated, it gives CASSWAETSNTEAFF.

This chain links TRBV7-2 with TRBJ2-7; 7 positions match TRBD2. The germline V gene encodes CDR1 SGHTA and CDR2 FQGNSA. V lost 5 bases to trimming and J lost 3 bases; unmatched junction nucleotides: 13. The CDR3 runs 16 residues. The CDR3 region has the DNA TGTGCCAGCAGCCCAATTACCGGGACTACTTACTACGAGCAGTACTTC. This codes for CASSPITGTTYYEQYF.

The chain has TRBV2 and TRBJ2-7, with a possible D match to TRBD2 (6 bases). The CDR3 covers 12 residues. V was clipped by 5 bases and J by 6 bases, with 11 bases between them. The germline CDR1 and CDR2 sequences are SNHLY and FYNNEI. CDR3 bases: TGTGCCAGCAGTAAGCAGGGAGGCGAGCAGTACTTC. Its translation: CASSKQGGEQYF. Complete variable domain (other parts from reference TRBV2 and TRBJ2-7): EPEVTQTPSHQVTQMGQEVILRCVPISNHLYFYWYRQILGQKVEFLVSFYNNEISEKSEIFDDQFSVERPDGSNFTLKIRSTKLEDSAMYFCASSKQGGEQYFGPGTRLTVT.

CDR3 protein: CASSQYSGTGEGKLFF. The CDR3 DNA reads TGTGCCAGCAGCCAATACTCCGGGACAGGGGAGGGAAAACTGTTTTTT. The rearrangement uses TRBV4-2 and TRBJ1-4; 10 bases agree with TRBD1. V was clipped by 2 bases and J by 10 bases; unmatched bases: 10. The CDR3 is 16 residues long. Germline-derived CDR1 and CDR2 are LGHNA and YNFKEQ.

This clone has only a few counts. This chain joins TRBV7-9 and TRBJ2-1; possible D gene TRBD2, 6 bases. Germline V lookup: CDR1 SEHNR, CDR2 FQNEAQ (reference sequence). The ends were cut back, 2 bases at V and 1 base at J, with 15 bases in the middle. The CDR3 contains 17 residues. The CDR3 sequence: CASSLRHRDLSYNEQFF. CDR3 DNA sequence: TGTGCCAGCAGCTTACGACATAGGGACTTGTCCTACAATGAGCAGTTCTTC. Filled out from reference TRBV7-9 and TRBJ2-1, the complete variable domain reads DTGVSQNPRHKITKRGQNVTFRCDPISEHNRLYWYRQTLGQGPEFLTYFQNEAQLEKSRLLSDRFSAERPKGSFSTLEIQRTEQGDSAMYLCASSLRHRDLSYNEQFFGPGTRLTVL.

The chain links TRBV13 to TRBJ1-1; tentative D call: TRBD1 (6 bases). The germline CDR1 and CDR2 sequences are PRHDT and FYEKMQ (reference sequence). The germline V and J ends were trimmed by 4 bases and 2 bases, with 17 bases remaining between them. The CDR3 contains 16 residues. The CDR3 nucleotides are TGTGCCAGCAGCTCTGTAGAGGGGGATCCCAACACTGAAGCTTTCTTT. Residues: CASSSVEGDPNTEAFF.